This TCR delta chain was identified during a study of γδ T cells in repeated Plasmodium falciparum infection. Across the study: Four controlled malaria infections with P. falciparum NF54 spanned roughly 97 weeks.

A note on this clone: A far larger clone is a single base away, which makes a read error likely. The same CDR3 can be traced to other DNA sequences in this sample.

TCRdb re-called the multiplex PCR reads through CATT. Counted here are roughly 86,000 delta-chain clones, more than 1.4% occurring once; the ten biggest clones make up 9%. The germline V gene encodes CDR1 TSWWSYY and CDR2 QGS. CDR3 length: 24 amino acids. Bulk repertoires came from Vgamma9/Vdelta2+ or Vdelta2-negative gammadelta T cells flow-sorted from PBMC. The sequenced sample consisted of gamma-delta T cells from blood. The TCR was taken from a pool of human donors (malaria-infected and uninfected, not separated). This chain joins TRDV1 and TRDJ1; 12 positions agree with TRDD3. TCRdb lists no J gene, so it was determined here by aligning the DNA to germline. CDR3 sequence (DNA): TGTGCCCTTGGAGATCGGGCGCCTCCCTTGTACTGGGGGATACAAAATTTAGCAGCCGATAAACTCATCTTT. Its translation is CALGDRAPPLYWGIQNLAADKLIF.